This TCR beta chain was captured by sequencing in a study of blood T cells in healthy people across ages. General observations from the study: Estimated diversity across one million T cells was deemed an underestimate. Diversity of TCR beta per million T cells declined in a roughly linear way with age.

With respect to this clonotype: No antigen is known for it.

With a J-beta primer mix and a sample-barcoded 5' primer, a second PCR ran about 7 to 12 cycles. One entry per CDR3 protein results from TCRdb running MiXCR on the 5' RACE reads. Among hundreds of thousands of distinct CDR3 sequences listed, about 61% were seen once. The CDR3 covers 15 residues. Germline V gene lookup returns CDR1 PRHDT and CDR2 FYEKMQ (reference sequence). The receptor comes from a man in his forties in good health. Input material: blood. The chain combines TRBV13 with TRBJ2-5; 8 positions match TRBD2. The J call may be mistaken, given a closer DNA end match to TRBJ2-7. The CDR3 DNA sequence: TGTGCCAGCAGCTTAGGAGCGGGAGCGGTATACGAGCAGTACTTC. Protein sequence: CASSLGAGAVYEQYF.